This TCR beta chain was profiled in a study of cytomegalovirus exposure and HLA in healthy donors. Study information: A prior study identified 110 million or so unique TCR beta sequences from some 200 million T cells.

Amplification used 60 Vbeta primers and 13 Jbeta primers. Data came from immunoSEQ multiplex PCR; TCRdb stores just in-frame clones and leaves some out. In the table there are under 250,000 clones, about 78% of which are singletons. V lost 10 bases and J 4 bases, leaving 13 bases between the germline ends. The germline CDR1 and CDR2 sequences are MDHEN and SYDVKM. The CDR3 sequence is 12 residues long. J is TRBJ1-1 and V is TRBV28, with D possibly being TRBD1 (5 bases). The sequence was obtained from a male donor in good health and CMV-seronegative. Sequencing was done on a sample of PBMCs. CDR3 sequence (DNA): TGTGCCATACGCATCGGGGGCACTGAAGCTTTCTTT. Its protein is CAIRIGGTEAFF.